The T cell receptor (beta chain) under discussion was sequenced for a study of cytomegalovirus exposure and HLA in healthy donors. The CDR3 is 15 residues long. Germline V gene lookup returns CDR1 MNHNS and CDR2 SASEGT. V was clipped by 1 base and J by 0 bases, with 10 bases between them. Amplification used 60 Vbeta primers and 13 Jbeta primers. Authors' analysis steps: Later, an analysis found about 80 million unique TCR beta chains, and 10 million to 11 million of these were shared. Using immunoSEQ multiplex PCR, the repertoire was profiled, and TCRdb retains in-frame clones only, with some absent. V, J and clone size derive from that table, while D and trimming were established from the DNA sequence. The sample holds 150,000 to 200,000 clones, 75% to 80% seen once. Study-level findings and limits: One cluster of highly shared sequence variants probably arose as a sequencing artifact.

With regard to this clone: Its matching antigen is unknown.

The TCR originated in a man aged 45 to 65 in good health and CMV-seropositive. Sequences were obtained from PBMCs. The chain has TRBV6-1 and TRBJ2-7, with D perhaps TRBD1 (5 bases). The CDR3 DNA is TGTGCCAGCAGTGAAGGGGGCTTTAGCTCCTACGAGCAGTACTTC. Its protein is CASSEGGFSSYEQYF.